The T cell receptor (beta chain) described here comes from a study of beta chain features in type 1 diabetes. The overall study: The patient and healthy donor groups were comparable for age, gender and cell yields.

Looked up from germline, CDR1 is MDHEN and CDR2 is SYDVKM. V lost 10 bases to trimming and J lost 1 base, with 20 bases between them. This CDR3 spans 15 amino acids. The sequenced template was cDNA made from the entire isolated RNA. TCRdb keeps only in-frame clones here, not all; method: immunoSEQ multiplex PCR. This sample carries around 130,000 clones, about 15% of them seen once, and the ten largest clones take over 2%. The study's findings and limits: Shorter templates might be favored by PCR, equally in patients and controls. In all four CD4+ subsets, TCRB CDR3 length was significantly, moderately reduced in type 1 diabetes. The influence of HLA type on TCRB rearrangement stayed undetermined. Patients showed naive, central memory and Treg TCRB repertoires that appeared more similar than those of healthy donors.

Turning to this clone: Its antigen is currently unknown.

The chain combines TRBV28 with TRBJ2-7; D ambiguous. The sequencing sample was made of central memory CD4+ T cells from blood. The clonotype was recovered from a young man with type 1 diabetes. The CDR3 loop is CATQSKRDLSYEQYF. CDR3 nucleotides: TGTGCCACACAATCTAAACGAGACTTATCCTACGAGCAGTACTTC. Based on the CDR3 plus reference TRBV28 and TRBJ2-7, the full variable domain is DVKVTQSSRYLVKRTGEKVFLECVQDMDHENMFWYRQDPGLGLRLIYFSYDVKMKEKGDIPEGYSVSREKKERFSLILESASTNQTSMYLCATQSKRDLSYEQYFGPGTRLTVT.